This is a list of T cell receptor beta chains from one sample in a study of blood T cell repertoires in COVID-19. The protocol was immunoSEQ multiplex PCR, while the TCRdb copy is restricted to in-frame clones and leaves out a portion. The profile shows around 200,000 clones, roughly 87% of them singletons. Sequences were obtained from peripheral blood. These receptors came from a middle-aged man with active or convalescent COVID-19. Both conserved end residues are part of each CDR3. Not every row has a clone size; where given, it reads once, few, many or a size class.

V	size	J	CDR3
TRBV5-1	-	TRBJ1-6	CASSFSHDSPLHF
TRBV6-6	-	TRBJ1-2	CASSYLQRYGYTF
TRBV7-2	once	TRBJ1-2	CASSYRTAPPSHGYTF
TRBV19	-	TRBJ2-6	CASKTGAAGANVLTF
TRBV6-5	-	TRBJ1-1	CASSSGAGLEAFF
TRBV4-1	-	TRBJ2-1	CASSQGGTGVFNEQFF
TRBV6-5	-	TRBJ2-1	CASSYESPPYNEQFF
TRBV15	-	TRBJ1-5	CATSSVNQPQHF
TRBV27	-	TRBJ2-5	CASSFTQQETQYF
TRBV30	-	TRBJ1-2	CAWKGVMSYGYTF
TRBV19	-	TRBJ2-6	CASSPPSSGANVLTF
TRBV5-4	-	TRBJ1-1	CASRPERGRDEAFF